Listed below are T cell receptor beta chains from one sample, sequenced in a study of shared clonotypes between healthy human individuals. Generated by immunoSEQ multiplex PCR, the TCRdb table keeps only in-frame clones and is missing some. The sample lists about 1 million clones, around four fifths occurring once. The sequenced material came from memory CD4+ T cells sorted from blood. The receptors shown here come from a man in his late teens or twenties in good health. CDR3s include the opening cysteine and the closing phenylalanine or tryptophan. The order of the fields is J gene, V gene, CDR3 length, CDR3 protein.

TRBJ2-5 TRBV5-1 15 CASSVSGGAVETQYF
TRBJ2-1 TRBV5-4 17 CASSPQPGRGGVSEQFF
TRBJ2-7 TRBV2 12 CASIQGAGEQYF
TRBJ2-3 TRBV30 12 CAWRGTGDTQYF
TRBJ2-1 TRBV27 15 CASSSLAGAHNEQFF
TRBJ2-5 TRBV9 15 CASSVAWSGQETQYF
TRBJ2-1 TRBV11-2 15 CASSSQLAGEPEQFF
TRBJ2-1 TRBV5-1 14 CASSPGTGGNEQFF
TRBJ2-7 TRBV7-8 13 CASSRRSSYEQYF
TRBJ1-1 TRBV27 13 CASKTDMNTEAFF
TRBJ2-1 TRBV13 16 CASSLYRTSSYNEQFF
TRBJ2-1 TRBV5-6 13 CASSSLWSGEQFF
TRBJ1-4 TRBV5-6 14 CASSQGGRFEKLFF
TRBJ2-7 TRBV30 16 CAWRRLAGGTSYEQYF
TRBJ1-1 TRBV7-8 13 CASRPRWSTEAFF
TRBJ1-2 TRBV5-6 14 CASSFLGPSYGYTF
TRBJ2-7 TRBV6-6 14 CASSRTSLSYEQYF
TRBJ2-2 TRBV5-1 13 CASGTPATGELFF
TRBJ2-3 TRBV10-3 17 CAISKRGGSYSTDTQYF
TRBJ2-7 TRBV11-3 16 CASRLGDRDAVKEQYF